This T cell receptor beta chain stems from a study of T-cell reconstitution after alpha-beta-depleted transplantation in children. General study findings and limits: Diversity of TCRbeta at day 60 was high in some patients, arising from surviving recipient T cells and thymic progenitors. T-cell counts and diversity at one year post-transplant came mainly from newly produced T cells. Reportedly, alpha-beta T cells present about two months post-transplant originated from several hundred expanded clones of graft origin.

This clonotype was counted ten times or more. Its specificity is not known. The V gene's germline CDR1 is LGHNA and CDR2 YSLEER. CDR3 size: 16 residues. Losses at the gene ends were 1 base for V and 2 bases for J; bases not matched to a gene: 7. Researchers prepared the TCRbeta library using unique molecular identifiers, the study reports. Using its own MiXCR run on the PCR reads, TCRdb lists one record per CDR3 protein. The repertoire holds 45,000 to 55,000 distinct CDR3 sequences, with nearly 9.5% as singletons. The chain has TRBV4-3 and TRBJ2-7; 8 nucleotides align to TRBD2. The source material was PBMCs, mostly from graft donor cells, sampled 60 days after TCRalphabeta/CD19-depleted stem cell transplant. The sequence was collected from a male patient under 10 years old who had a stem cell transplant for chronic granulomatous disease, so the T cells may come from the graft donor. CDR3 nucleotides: TGCGCCAGCAGCCAAGTCGTCAGCGGGAGTACCTACGAGCAGTACTTC. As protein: CASSQVVSGSTYEQYF.